The rows below give T cell receptor beta chains drawn from one sample of a study of blood T cell repertoires in COVID-19. The method was immunoSEQ multiplex PCR; TCRdb's version includes in-frame clones alone and lacks a portion of them. The data show approximately 150,000 clones, 84% seen once. The sequenced sample was PBMCs or T cells enriched from blood (not recorded which). The receptors originated from a man in his forties or fifties in a cohort exposed to, infected with or recovered from COVID-19 (not recorded which). CDR3s include the opening cysteine and the closing phenylalanine or tryptophan. Each record gives: V gene, D gene, J gene, clone size, CDR3 protein, CDR3 DNA. D genes are given only for firm matches. Clone size appears in some rows only: once, few, many, or a class for an expanded clone.

v_gene: TRBV24-1; d_gene: -; j_gene: TRBJ2-2; abundance: -; CDR3aa: CATSDAGHNTGELFF; CDR3nt: TGTGCCACCAGTGATGCAGGGCACAACACCGGGGAGCTGTTTTTT
v_gene: TRBV27; d_gene: TRBD1; j_gene: TRBJ2-1; abundance: -; CDR3aa: CASSWNRGAYNEQFF; CDR3nt: TGTGCCAGCAGTTGGAACAGGGGGGCCTACAATGAGCAGTTCTTC
v_gene: TRBV27; d_gene: TRBD1; j_gene: TRBJ1-3; abundance: -; CDR3aa: CASRKISAGQGAFGNTIYF; CDR3nt: TGTGCCAGCAGAAAAATCTCAGCGGGACAGGGGGCATTTGGAAACACCATATATTTT
v_gene: TRBV7-2; d_gene: -; j_gene: TRBJ1-5; abundance: -; CDR3aa: CASSLGQSNQPQHF; CDR3nt: TGTGCCAGCAGCTTAGGTCAGAGCAATCAGCCCCAGCATTTT
v_gene: TRBV7-9; d_gene: -; j_gene: TRBJ1-3; abundance: -; CDR3aa: CASSLIVSGNTIYF; CDR3nt: TGTGCCAGCAGCCTAATAGTCTCTGGAAACACCATATATTTT
v_gene: TRBV5-1; d_gene: -; j_gene: TRBJ2-7; abundance: -; CDR3aa: CASSLEPTSSYEQYF; CDR3nt: TGCGCCAGCAGCTTGGAACCGACTAGCTCCTACGAGCAGTACTTC
v_gene: TRBV7-2; d_gene: -; j_gene: TRBJ2-3; abundance: few; CDR3aa: CASSSSRADTQYF; CDR3nt: TGTGCCAGCAGCTCCTCCAGGGCAGATACGCAGTATTTT
v_gene: TRBV19; d_gene: TRBD2; j_gene: TRBJ2-5; abundance: few; CDR3aa: CASSETGGTQYF; CDR3nt: TGTGCCAGTAGTGAGACGGGGGGGACCCAGTACTTC
v_gene: TRBV5-1; d_gene: TRBD1; j_gene: TRBJ2-3; abundance: -; CDR3aa: CASTLVGQATDTQYF; CDR3nt: TGCGCCAGCACCCTGGTGGGACAGGCCACAGATACGCAGTATTTT
v_gene: TRBV9; d_gene: -; j_gene: TRBJ1-6; abundance: -; CDR3aa: CASSPPGGGDSPLHF; CDR3nt: TGTGCCAGCAGCCCACCGGGGGGCGGGGATTCACCCCTCCACTTT
v_gene: TRBV7-2; d_gene: TRBD2; j_gene: TRBJ2-2; abundance: -; CDR3aa: CASSLGRLAGYTGELFF; CDR3nt: TGTGCCAGCAGCTTAGGCCGGCTAGCGGGGTACACCGGGGAGCTGTTTTTT
v_gene: TRBV29-1; d_gene: -; j_gene: TRBJ1-2; abundance: few; CDR3aa: CSVVDSTLYGYTF; CDR3nt: TGCAGCGTTGTGGACAGTACATTATATGGCTACACCTTC